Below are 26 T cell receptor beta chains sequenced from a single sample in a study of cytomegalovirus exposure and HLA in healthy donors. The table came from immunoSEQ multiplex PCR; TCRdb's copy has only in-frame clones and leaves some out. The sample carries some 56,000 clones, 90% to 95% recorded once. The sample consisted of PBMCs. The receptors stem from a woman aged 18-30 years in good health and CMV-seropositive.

For the CDR3, the DNA is TGCGCCAGCAGCAAACAGGGGTCAGATACGCAGTATTTT. Amino acid sequence: CASSKQGSDTQYF. V and J are TRBV4-3 and TRBJ2-3; 7 bases map to TRBD1. Germline V gene lookup returns CDR1 LGHNA and CDR2 YSLEER. Losses at the gene ends were 5 bases for V and 4 bases for J; bases not matched to a gene: 3. The CDR3 covers 13 residues.

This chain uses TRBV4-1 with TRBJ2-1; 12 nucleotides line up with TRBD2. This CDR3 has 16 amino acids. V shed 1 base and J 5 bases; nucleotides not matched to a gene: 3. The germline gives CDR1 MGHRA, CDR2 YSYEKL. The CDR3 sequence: CASSQVTSGGDNEQFF. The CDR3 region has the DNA TGCGCCAGCAGCCAAGTGACTAGCGGGGGAGACAATGAGCAGTTCTTC.

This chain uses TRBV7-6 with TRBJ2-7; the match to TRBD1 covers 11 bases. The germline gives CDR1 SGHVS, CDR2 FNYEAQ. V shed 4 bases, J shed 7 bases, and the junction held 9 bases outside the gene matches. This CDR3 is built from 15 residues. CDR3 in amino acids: CASSSWTGGGEEQYF. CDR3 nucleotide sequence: TGTGCCAGCAGCTCTTGGACAGGGGGCGGAGAAGAGCAGTACTTC.

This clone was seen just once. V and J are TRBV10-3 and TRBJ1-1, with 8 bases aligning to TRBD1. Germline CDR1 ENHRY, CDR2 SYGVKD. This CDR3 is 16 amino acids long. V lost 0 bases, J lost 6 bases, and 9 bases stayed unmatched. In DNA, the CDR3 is TGTGCCATCAGTGAGTCGCCTCAGGGGGCGAAGGCTGAAGCTTTCTTT. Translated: CAISESPQGAKAEAFF.

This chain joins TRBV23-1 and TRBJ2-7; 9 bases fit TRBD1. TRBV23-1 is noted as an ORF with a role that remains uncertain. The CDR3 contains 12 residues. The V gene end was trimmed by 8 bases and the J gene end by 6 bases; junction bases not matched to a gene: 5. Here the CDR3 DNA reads TGCGCCAGCGGGACAGGGAAAGTCGAGCAGTACTTC. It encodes CASGTGKVEQYF.

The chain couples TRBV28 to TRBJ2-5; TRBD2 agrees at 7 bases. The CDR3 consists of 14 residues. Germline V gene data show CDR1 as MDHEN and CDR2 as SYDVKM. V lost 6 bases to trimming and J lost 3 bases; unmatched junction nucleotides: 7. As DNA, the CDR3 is TGTGCCAGCAGCCTCCGGGACTACAAAGAGACCCAGTACTTC. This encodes CASSLRDYKETQYF.

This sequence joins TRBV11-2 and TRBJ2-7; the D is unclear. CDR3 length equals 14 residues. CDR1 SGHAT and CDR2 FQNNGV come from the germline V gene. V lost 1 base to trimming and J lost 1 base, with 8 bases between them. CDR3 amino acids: CASSLVVQSYEQYF. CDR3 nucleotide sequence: TGTGCCAGCAGCTTAGTAGTGCAATCCTACGAGCAGTACTTC.

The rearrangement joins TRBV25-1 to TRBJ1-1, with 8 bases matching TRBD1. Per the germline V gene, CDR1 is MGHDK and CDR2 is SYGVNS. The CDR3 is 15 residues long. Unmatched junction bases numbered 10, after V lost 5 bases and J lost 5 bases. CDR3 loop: CASSPRGTGYTEAFF. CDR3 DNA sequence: TGTGCCAGCAGTCCGCGTGGGACAGGCTATACTGAAGCTTTCTTT.

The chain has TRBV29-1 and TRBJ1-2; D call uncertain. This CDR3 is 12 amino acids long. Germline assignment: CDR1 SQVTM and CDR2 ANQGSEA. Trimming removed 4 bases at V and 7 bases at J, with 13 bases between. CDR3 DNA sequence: TGCAGCGTTGTGGTCTGGGCTGGTGGCTACACCTTC. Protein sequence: CSVVVWAGGYTF.

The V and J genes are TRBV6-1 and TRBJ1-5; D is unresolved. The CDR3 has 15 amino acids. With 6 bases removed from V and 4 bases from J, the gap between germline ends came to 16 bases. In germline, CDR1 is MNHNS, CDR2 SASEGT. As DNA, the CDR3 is TGTGCCAGCAGGCCGGCAGGAGGATTGAATCAGCCCCAGCATTTT. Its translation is CASRPAGGLNQPQHF.

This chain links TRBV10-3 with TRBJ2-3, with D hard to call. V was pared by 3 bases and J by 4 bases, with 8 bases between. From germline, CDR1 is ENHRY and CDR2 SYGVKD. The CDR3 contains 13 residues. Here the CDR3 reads CAISDQIPDTQYF. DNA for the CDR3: TGTGCCATCAGTGACCAGATCCCAGATACGCAGTATTTT.

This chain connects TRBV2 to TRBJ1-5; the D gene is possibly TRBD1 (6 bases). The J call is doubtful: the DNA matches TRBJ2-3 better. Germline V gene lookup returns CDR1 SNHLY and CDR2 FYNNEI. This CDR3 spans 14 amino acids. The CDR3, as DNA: TGTGCCAGCAGCGACAGGTCGGCAGGACAGCCCCAGTATTTT. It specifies CASSDRSAGQPQYF.

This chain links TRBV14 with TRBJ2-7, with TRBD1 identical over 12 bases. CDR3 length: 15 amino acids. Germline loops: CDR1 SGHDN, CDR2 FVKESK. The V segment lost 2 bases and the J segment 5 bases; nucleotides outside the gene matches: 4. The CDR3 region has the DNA TGTGCCAGCAGCCAACGGGGGACAGGGGGCCACGAGCAGTACTTC. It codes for CASSQRGTGGHEQYF.

The CDR3 DNA is TGTGCCTGGAGTGTGGGCCAAAACATTCAGTACTTC. It translates to CAWSVGQNIQYF. This rearrangement joins TRBV30 to TRBJ2-4; no definite D call. V was cut by 0 bases and J by 5 bases, with 5 bases left in between. Germline lookup yields CDR1 GTSNPN and CDR2 SVGIG (reference sequence). The CDR3 loop spans 12 amino acids. Drawing the rest from reference TRBV30 and TRBJ2-4, the complete variable domain is SQTIHQWPATLVQPVGSPLSLECTVEGTSNPNLYWYRQAAGRGLQLLFYSVGIGQISSEVPQNLSASRPQDRQFILSSKKLLLSDSGFYLCAWSVGQNIQYFGAGTRLSVL.

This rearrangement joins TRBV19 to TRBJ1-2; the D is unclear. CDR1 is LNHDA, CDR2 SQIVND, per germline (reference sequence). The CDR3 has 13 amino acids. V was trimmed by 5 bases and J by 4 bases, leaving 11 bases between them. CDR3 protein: CASSRQVAYGYTF. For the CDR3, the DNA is TGTGCCAGTAGTCGTCAGGTCGCCTATGGCTACACCTTC.

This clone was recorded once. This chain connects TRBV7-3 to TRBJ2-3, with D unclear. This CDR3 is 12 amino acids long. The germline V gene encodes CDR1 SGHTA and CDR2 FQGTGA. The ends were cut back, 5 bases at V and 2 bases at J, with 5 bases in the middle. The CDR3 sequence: CASSADTDTQYF. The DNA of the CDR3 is TGTGCCAGCAGCGCGGACACAGATACGCAGTATTTT.

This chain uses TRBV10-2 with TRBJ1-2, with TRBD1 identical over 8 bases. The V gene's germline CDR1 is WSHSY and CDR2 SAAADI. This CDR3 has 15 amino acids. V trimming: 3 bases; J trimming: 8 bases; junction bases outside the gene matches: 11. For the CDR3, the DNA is TGCGCCAGCAGTGACTATCAGGCAGGGGGCGGCGGCTACACCTTC. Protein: CASSDYQAGGGGYTF.

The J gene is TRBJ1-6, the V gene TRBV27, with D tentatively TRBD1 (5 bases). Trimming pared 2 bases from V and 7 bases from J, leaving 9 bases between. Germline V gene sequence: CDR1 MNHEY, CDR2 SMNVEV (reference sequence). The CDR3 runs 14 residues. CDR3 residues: CASSLGQGNSPLHF. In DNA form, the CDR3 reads TGTGCCAGCAGTTTAGGGCAGGGCAATTCACCCCTCCACTTT.

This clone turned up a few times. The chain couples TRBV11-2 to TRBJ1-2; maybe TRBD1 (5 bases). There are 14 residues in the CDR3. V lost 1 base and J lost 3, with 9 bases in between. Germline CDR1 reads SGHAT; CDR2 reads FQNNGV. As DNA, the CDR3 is TGTGCCAGCAGCTTAGTGGGGGGGGACTATGGCTACACCTTC. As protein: CASSLVGGDYGYTF.

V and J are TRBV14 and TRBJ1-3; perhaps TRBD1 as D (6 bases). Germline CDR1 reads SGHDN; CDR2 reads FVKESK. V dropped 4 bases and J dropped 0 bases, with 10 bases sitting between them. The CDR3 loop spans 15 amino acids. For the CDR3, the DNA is TGTGCCAGCAGCCGAACAGGGATCTCTGGAAACACCATATATTTT. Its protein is CASSRTGISGNTIYF.

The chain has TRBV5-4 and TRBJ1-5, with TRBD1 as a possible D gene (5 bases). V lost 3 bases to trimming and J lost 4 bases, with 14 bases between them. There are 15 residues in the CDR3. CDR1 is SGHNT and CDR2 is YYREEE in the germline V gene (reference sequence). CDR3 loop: CASSYGGGSNQPQHF. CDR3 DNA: TGTGCCAGCAGCTACGGGGGGGGAAGTAATCAGCCCCAGCATTTT.

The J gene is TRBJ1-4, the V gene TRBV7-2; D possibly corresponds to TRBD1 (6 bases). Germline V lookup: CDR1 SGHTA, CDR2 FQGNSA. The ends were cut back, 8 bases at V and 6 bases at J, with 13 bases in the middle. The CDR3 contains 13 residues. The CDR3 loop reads CASADRLYEKLFF. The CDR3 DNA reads TGTGCCAGCGCTGACAGGCTATATGAAAAACTGTTTTTT.

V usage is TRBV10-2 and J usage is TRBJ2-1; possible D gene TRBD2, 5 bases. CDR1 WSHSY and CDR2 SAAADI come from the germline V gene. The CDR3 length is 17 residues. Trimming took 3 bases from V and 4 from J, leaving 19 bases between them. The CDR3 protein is CASSDPFERDPYNEQFF. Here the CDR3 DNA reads TGCGCCAGCAGTGACCCGTTTGAGAGGGATCCTTACAATGAGCAGTTCTTC.

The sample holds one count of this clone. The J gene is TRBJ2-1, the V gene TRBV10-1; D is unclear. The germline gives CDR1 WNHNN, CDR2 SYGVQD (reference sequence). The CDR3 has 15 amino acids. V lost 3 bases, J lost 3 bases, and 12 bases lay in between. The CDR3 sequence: CASSDGRSVYNEQFF. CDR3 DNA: TGCGCCAGCAGTGATGGTAGATCGGTCTACAATGAGCAGTTCTTC.

The CDR3 DNA reads as TGTGCCAGCAGTCCGTGGGGCAGAAATCAGCCCCAGCATTTT. The encoded protein is CASSPWGRNQPQHF. The J gene is TRBJ1-5, the V gene TRBV27, with D possibly being TRBD1 (5 bases). V lost 5 bases to trimming and J lost 4 bases, with 12 bases between them. Germline V gene data show CDR1 as MNHEY and CDR2 as SMNVEV (reference sequence). This CDR3 has 14 amino acids.

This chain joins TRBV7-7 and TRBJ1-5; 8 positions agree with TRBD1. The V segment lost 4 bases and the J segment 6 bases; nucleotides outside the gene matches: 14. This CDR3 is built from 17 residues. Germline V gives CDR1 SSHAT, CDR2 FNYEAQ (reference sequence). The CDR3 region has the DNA TGTGCCAGCAGCTGTCTTTTGGCGACAGGGGTAGGTCAGCCCCAGCATTTT. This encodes CASSCLLATGVGQPQHF.